Described below is a single T cell receptor beta chain sequence and its context. The CDR3 contains 20 residues. V was pared by 3 bases and J by 0 bases, with 23 bases between. CDR1 and CDR2 from the germline V gene are SGHVS and FNYEAQ. Per the study methods: Cell counts per sample came from amplifying reference gene primers. The table came from immunoSEQ multiplex PCR; TCRdb's copy has only in-frame clones and leaves some out. V and J calls and clone size are copied from that table; D and trimming were computed from the DNA. Counted here are approximately 26,000 clones, almost 95% occurring once; the ten biggest clones make up around 2%. This sample stems from a study of blood T cell repertoires in COVID-19. Study summary: PBMCs, B-cell-depleted T cells, or T cells provided the cDNA or gDNA that made up the material.

The sample consisted of peripheral blood. The origin of this receptor is a human donor in a cohort sampled during active COVID-19. This rearrangement joins TRBV7-6 to TRBJ2-2; tentative D call: TRBD2 (7 bases). CDR3: CASSFPIRGAKATNTGELFF. CDR3 DNA sequence: TGTGCCAGCAGCTTCCCCATCCGGGGGGCGAAAGCAACGAACACCGGGGAGCTGTTTTTT.